Below, 12 T cell receptor beta chains from the same sample are listed, as sequenced in a study of blood T cell repertoires in COVID-19. Measured with immunoSEQ multiplex PCR; TCRdb has only the in-frame clones, and not every one. There are 150,000 to 200,000 clones in the sample; 89% occur only once, and approximately 2.3% lies in the top ten. The sequencing input was PBMCs or T cells enriched from blood (not recorded which). The receptors were sampled from a woman in her forties with acute COVID-19.

This clone was observed a handful of times. The chain joins TRBV5-5 to TRBJ2-2, with D perhaps TRBD1 (5 bases). CDR1 is SGHKS and CDR2 is YYEKEE in the germline V gene (reference sequence). The V end was cut by 0 bases, the J end by 7 bases, with 7 bases between. The CDR3 loop spans 13 amino acids. As DNA, the CDR3 is TGTGCCAGCAGCTTGGTGCAGGGCGGGGAGCTGTTTTTT. It codes for CASSLVQGGELFF. Full variable domain (outside the CDR3, taken from reference TRBV5-5 and TRBJ2-2): DAGVTQSPTHLIKTRGQQVTLRCSPISGHKSVSWYQQVLGQGPQFIFQYYEKEERGRGNFPDRFSARQFPNYSSELNVNALLLGDSALYLCASSLVQGGELFFGEGSRLTVL.

CDR3 bases: TGTGCCAGCAAAGCACGCCAAACTAACTATGGCTACACCTTC. Translating gives CASKARQTNYGYTF. The chain joins TRBV28 to TRBJ1-2; D is unresolved. Germline assignment: CDR1 MDHEN and CDR2 SYDVKM. V lost 7 bases, J lost 0 bases, and 12 bases lay in between. The CDR3 runs to 14 residues.

The rearrangement joins TRBV11-2 to TRBJ2-5; the match to TRBD2 covers 9 bases. The germline V gene encodes CDR1 SGHAT and CDR2 FQNNGV. Trimming removed 5 bases from V and 0 bases from J; junction bases left unmatched: 7. The CDR3 is 16 residues long. The CDR3 loop reads CASSPTLAGYQETQYF. The CDR3 coding sequence is TGTGCCAGCAGCCCAACTCTAGCGGGGTACCAAGAGACCCAGTACTTC.

The rearrangement links TRBV11-2 to TRBJ2-7, with 7 bases matching TRBD1. The J segment lost 2 bases and the V segment lost 3 bases, leaving 4 bases of the junction unmatched. Germline-derived CDR1 and CDR2 are SGHAT and FQNNGV. The CDR3 runs to 14 residues. For the CDR3, the DNA is TGTGCCAGCAGCTTGGACAGGCCTACCTACGAGCAGTACTTC. Translated, it gives CASSLDRPTYEQYF.

The chain is built from TRBV30 and TRBJ2-1; 13 bases map to TRBD2. Germline values: CDR1 GTSNPN, CDR2 SVGIG (reference sequence). V was pared by 0 bases and J by 9 bases, with 8 bases of the junction left unmatched. The CDR3 consists of 16 residues. In nucleotides, the CDR3 is TGTGCCTGGAGTGTTACGAGGACTAGCGGGGGTGGTGAGCAGTTCTTC. This translates into CAWSVTRTSGGGEQFF. Using reference TRBV30 and TRBJ2-1 for the parts outside the CDR3, the full variable domain is SQTIHQWPATLVQPVGSPLSLECTVEGTSNPNLYWYRQAAGRGLQLLFYSVGIGQISSEVPQNLSASRPQDRQFILSSKKLLLSDSGFYLCAWSVTRTSGGGEQFFGPGTRLTVL.

This clone was seen only a few times. The chain couples TRBV9 to TRBJ2-1, with 9 bases matching TRBD2. CDR1 and CDR2 (germline): SGDLS, YYNGEE. Germline trimming cut 4 bases from V and 1 base from J; bases unmatched to any gene: 12. The CDR3 length is 18 residues. DNA of the CDR3: TGTGCCAGCAGCCCCCGGGGCGGGAGGGCCACTTCCTACAATGAGCAGTTCTTC. Translated: CASSPRGGRATSYNEQFF.

This chain connects TRBV30 to TRBJ2-2; D possibly corresponds to TRBD2 (5 bases). The germline V gene encodes CDR1 GTSNPN and CDR2 SVGIG (reference sequence). The length of the CDR3 is 14 residues. V was shortened by 4 bases and J by 2 bases, with 11 bases between the two germline ends. CDR3: CAWTKTRNTGELFF. The CDR3 DNA reads TGTGCCTGGACGAAAACTAGAAACACCGGGGAGCTGTTTTTT. The full variable domain, completed using reference TRBV30 and TRBJ2-2, is SQTIHQWPATLVQPVGSPLSLECTVEGTSNPNLYWYRQAAGRGLQLLFYSVGIGQISSEVPQNLSASRPQDRQFILSSKKLLLSDSGFYLCAWTKTRNTGELFFGEGSRLTVL.

The chain is built from TRBV28 and TRBJ1-2; D call uncertain. CDR3 length: 13 residues. The germline CDR1 and CDR2 sequences are MDHEN and SYDVKM. Trimming cost V 2 bases and J 3 bases, with 7 bases left between them. The CDR3 DNA reads TGTGCCAGCAGTTTACCGCAGGACTATGGCTACACCTTC. As protein: CASSLPQDYGYTF.

The chain carries TRBV19 and TRBJ1-3; a possible D gene is TRBD1 (6 bases). With 4 bases removed from V and 4 bases from J, the gap between germline ends came to 11 bases. Germline CDR1 is LNHDA and CDR2 is SQIVND (reference sequence). CDR3 length: 14 amino acids. The CDR3 nucleotides read TGTGCCAGTAGTACGGGGGGCACAGGAAACACCATATATTTT. Translated, it gives CASSTGGTGNTIYF.

This sequence joins TRBV7-8 and TRBJ1-1; no reliable D call. Germline CDR1 SGHVS, CDR2 FQNEAQ. Trimming cost V 3 bases and J 0 bases, with 8 bases left between them. The CDR3 has 14 amino acids. The CDR3 DNA reads TGTGCCAGCAGCTTCCGACACCTGAACACTGAAGCTTTCTTT. Translating it yields CASSFRHLNTEAFF.

The rearrangement uses TRBV19 and TRBJ1-5; tentatively, D is TRBD1 (5 bases). V was pared by 4 bases and J by 5 bases, with 12 bases between. Germline CDR1 LNHDA, CDR2 SQIVND (reference sequence). The CDR3 runs to 14 residues. The CDR3 sequence: CASSKLGGDQPQHF. The DNA of the CDR3 is TGTGCCAGTAGTAAGTTAGGAGGGGATCAGCCCCAGCATTTT.

The chain has TRBV21-1 and TRBJ1-5; the table gives TRBD1 as D, unverified against the DNA. TRBV21-1 is designated a pseudogene. The CDR3 has 18 residues. The CDR3 here is CASSKARTGYGYAQPQHF. The CDR3 nucleotides read TGTGCCAGCAGCAAAGCTAGGACAGGTTATGGGTATGCTCAGCCCCAGCATTTT.